The 14 T cell receptor beta chains below come from one sample, sequenced in a study of OX40 agonist ivuxolimab in advanced cancers. Some clones are missing from TCRdb's copy, which holds only in-frame ones; the method was immunoSEQ multiplex PCR. Among approximately 89,000 clones, about nine tenths were seen once, and the ten largest hold under 0.35%. Sequenced material: CD4+ or CD8+ T cells sorted from blood, taken in a trial of the OX40 agonist ivuxolimab. These receptor sequences come from an adult with an advanced solid tumor such as melanoma, head and neck, liver or kidney cancer.

The chain links TRBV18 to TRBJ2-3, with D unclear. Per the germline V gene, CDR1 is KGHSH and CDR2 is LQKENI. Trimming shortened V by 4 bases and J by 6 bases, and 11 bases separated the two germline ends. The CDR3 length is 13 residues. The CDR3 DNA reads TGTGCCAGCTCACGTGGCCTGGAGGATACGCAGTATTTT. It is translated as CASSRGLEDTQYF.

The chain couples TRBV5-1 to TRBJ2-3; D possibly corresponds to TRBD2 (7 bases). CDR1 is SGHRS and CDR2 is YFSETQ in the germline V gene. The V gene lost 2 bases and the J gene lost 3 bases, with 13 bases spanning the gap. The CDR3 loop spans 15 amino acids. CDR3: CASSFPGGPTDTQYF. Here the CDR3 DNA reads TGCGCCAGCAGCTTTCCCGGGGGGCCAACAGATACGCAGTATTTT. Supplemented by reference TRBV5-1 and TRBJ2-3, the full variable domain reads KAGVTQTPRYLIKTRGQQVTLSCSPISGHRSVSWYQQTPGQGLQFLFEYFSETQRNKGNFPGRFSGRQFSNSRSEMNVSTLELGDSALYLCASSFPGGPTDTQYFGPGTRLTVL.

This rearrangement joins TRBV4-2 to TRBJ2-5; 12 nucleotides line up with TRBD2. CDR1 is LGHNA, CDR2 YNFKEQ, per germline. V lost 0 bases to trimming and J lost 5 bases; unmatched junction nucleotides: 4. This CDR3 spans 16 amino acids. The CDR3 coding sequence is TGTGCCAGCAGCCAAGAGCTAGCGGGGGGGTGGGAGACCCAGTACTTC. The encoded protein is CASSQELAGGWETQYF.

The chain is built from TRBV30 and TRBJ1-2; a possible D gene is TRBD1 (6 bases). The CDR3 totals 13 residues. The germline gives CDR1 GTSNPN, CDR2 SVGIG (reference sequence). The V end was cut by 4 bases, the J end by 4 bases, with 13 bases between. Here the CDR3 reads CAWKQGFFYGYTF. CDR3 DNA: TGTGCCTGGAAACAGGGATTTTTCTATGGCTACACCTTC.

V and J are TRBV19 and TRBJ2-3, with 7 bases identical to TRBD2. CDR3 size: 13 residues. The junction had 1 base not matched to a gene; V was cut back by 2 bases and J by 5 bases. From germline, CDR1 is LNHDA and CDR2 SQIVND (reference sequence). CDR3 bases: TGTGCCAGTAGTATACGGGGGGAAGATACGCAGTATTTT. It yields the protein CASSIRGEDTQYF.

The chain links TRBV5-1 to TRBJ2-6; TRBD1 might be the D (5 bases). The CDR3 extends over 17 amino acids. Per the germline V gene, CDR1 is SGHRS and CDR2 is YFSETQ. Trimming stripped 0 bases from V and 3 bases from J, with 13 bases between. The CDR3 protein is CASSLAGQGYGANVLTF. As DNA, the CDR3 is TGCGCCAGCAGCTTGGCCGGGCAGGGTTATGGGGCCAACGTCCTGACTTTC.

This chain links TRBV7-9 with TRBJ1-1; 7 nucleotides line up with TRBD1. V lost 0 bases, J lost 2 bases, and 12 bases stayed unmatched. This CDR3 region has 18 residues. CDR1 and CDR2 from the germline V gene are SEHNR and FQNEAQ (reference sequence). The CDR3 reads CASSLATGPTRGNTEAFF. CDR3 DNA sequence: TGTGCCAGCAGCTTAGCGACAGGGCCCACCCGGGGCAACACTGAAGCTTTCTTT.

The V call is TRBV19, the J call TRBJ2-7; D may correspond to TRBD1 or TRBD2 (5 bases each). The germline V gene encodes CDR1 LNHDA and CDR2 SQIVND (reference sequence). The CDR3 spans 15 residues. Deletions cut 3 bases from V and 0 bases from J, with 12 bases between. The CDR3 loop is CASSIGAGSSYEQYF. CDR3 nucleotide sequence: TGTGCCAGTAGTATCGGGGCAGGGAGCTCCTACGAGCAGTACTTC. Supplemented by reference TRBV19 and TRBJ2-7, the full variable domain reads DGGITQSPKYLFRKEGQNVTLSCEQNLNHDAMYWYRQDPGQGLRLIYYSQIVNDFQKGDIAEGYSVSREKKESFPLTVTSAQKNPTAFYLCASSIGAGSSYEQYFGPGTRLTVT.

V is TRBV5-8 and J is TRBJ1-2; D is unresolved. The CDR3 contains 14 residues. Deletions cut 7 bases from V and 2 bases from J, with 15 bases between. Looked up from germline, CDR1 is SGHTS and CDR2 is YDEGEE. The CDR3 reads CASGPADPNYGYTF. CDR3 coding DNA: TGTGCCAGCGGCCCAGCTGACCCAAACTATGGCTACACCTTC.

The chain has TRBV5-6 and TRBJ2-5; a weak D match, TRBD2 (5 bases). V lost 2 bases and J lost 10, with 9 bases in between. Germline V CDR1 and CDR2: SGHDT, YYEEEE. This CDR3 spans 11 amino acids. CDR3 coding DNA: TGTGCCAGCAGCTTCCACAGCGGCCAGTACTTC. It yields the protein CASSFHSGQYF.

The table lists this clone with a few counts. The chain carries TRBV7-8 and TRBJ2-7; 8 bases agree with TRBD1. This CDR3 is 16 amino acids long. Germline trimming cut 1 base from V and 1 base from J; bases unmatched to any gene: 6. CDR1 SGHVS and CDR2 FQNEAQ come from the germline V gene. CDR3: CASSLGIGQGSYEQYF. The CDR3 DNA is TGTGCCAGCAGCTTAGGGATCGGACAGGGTTCCTACGAGCAGTACTTC. The full variable domain, its missing parts supplied by reference TRBV7-8 and TRBJ2-7, is GAGVSQSPRYKVAKRGQDVALRCDPISGHVSLFWYQQALGQGPEFLTYFQNEAQLDKSGLPSDRFFAERPEGSVSTLKIQRTQQEDSAVYLCASSLGIGQGSYEQYFGPGTRLTVT.

This sequence joins TRBV19 and TRBJ2-7; 13 nucleotides match TRBD2. This CDR3 is built from 18 residues. Germline V gene data show CDR1 as LNHDA and CDR2 as SQIVND (reference sequence). With V trimmed by 3 bases and J by 0 bases, 8 bases remained unmatched. CDR3 protein: CASSIGQTSGGSSYEQYF. In nucleotides, the CDR3 is TGTGCCAGTAGTATCGGCCAGACTAGCGGGGGGAGCTCCTACGAGCAGTACTTC.

There are a few counts of this clone. The chain uses TRBV29-1 and TRBJ1-1; 9 nucleotides line up with TRBD1. Germline CDR1 SQVTM, CDR2 ANQGSEA. Trimming cost V 7 bases and J 7 bases; bases outside gene matches: 7. The CDR3 contains 12 residues. CDR3 sequence (DNA): TGCAGCGCCGGGACAGGGACTTATGAAGCTTTCTTT. This encodes CSAGTGTYEAFF.

This clone appeared a single time. The gene calls are TRBV12-1 and TRBJ1-1. TRBV12-1 is a known pseudogene. The CDR3 runs 15 residues. The DNA for the CDR3 is TGTGCCAGCAGCCCTCGGGGAGGGAGGTACACTGAAGCTTTCTTT. It yields the protein CASSPRGGRYTEAFF.